These T cell receptor beta chains were read from a single sample in a study of OX40 agonist ivuxolimab in advanced cancers. Profiled with immunoSEQ multiplex PCR; TCRdb holds only in-frame clones, not every one. The data show about 77,000 clones, approximately 92% seen once. The material sequenced was CD4+ or CD8+ T cells sorted from blood, taken in a trial of the OX40 agonist ivuxolimab. Receptor source: an adult with an advanced solid tumor such as melanoma, head and neck, liver or kidney cancer. The CDR3 runs from the conserved cysteine through the conserved F or W. D genes are given only for firm matches. The size field is filled for only some rows; it gives once, few, many or a size class.

v_gene	d_gene	abundance	j_gene	CDR3aa	CDR3nt
TRBV28	TRBD2	-	TRBJ2-1	CASSPSGRGDEQFF	TGTGCCAGCAGCCCAAGCGGGAGAGGGGATGAGCAGTTCTTC
TRBV29-1	TRBD1	-	TRBJ1-3	CSVVKGATGNTIYF	TGCAGCGTTGTGAAGGGGGCAACTGGAAACACCATATATTTT
TRBV7-6	-	-	TRBJ1-5	CASSLVPDNSNQPQHF	TGTGCCAGCAGCTTAGTGCCGGACAATAGCAATCAGCCCCAGCATTTT
TRBV5-1	-	-	TRBJ1-2	CASSPPEGEGYTF	TGCGCCAGCAGCCCCCCCGAGGGGGAAGGCTACACCTTC
TRBV18	-	-	TRBJ1-5	CASSPPGSYQPQHF	TGTGCCAGCTCACCACCGGGAAGTTATCAGCCCCAGCATTTT
TRBV6-5	-	-	TRBJ1-2	CASSYFQGYGYTF	TGTGCCAGCAGTTACTTCCAGGGGTATGGCTACACCTTC
TRBV18	TRBD2	-	TRBJ2-1	CASSPLLPAGGTNEQFF	TGTGCCAGCTCACCTTTACTGCCAGCGGGAGGTACGAATGAGCAGTTCTTC
TRBV5-1	TRBD2	-	TRBJ2-5	CASSLGLAGVEETQYF	TGCGCCAGCAGCTTGGGTCTAGCGGGAGTGGAAGAGACCCAGTACTTC
TRBV28	-	-	TRBJ2-3	CASRSTGFTSTDTQYF	TGTGCCAGCAGATCCACAGGGTTCACCTCCACAGATACGCAGTATTTT
TRBV7-8	-	-	TRBJ1-6	CASSSTEITNSPLHF	TGTGCCAGCAGCTCTACAGAGATCACTAATTCACCCCTCCACTTT
TRBV7-2	-	-	TRBJ2-4	CASSSPLGEVNKNIQYF	TGTGCCAGCAGCTCCCCTCTAGGGGAAGTCAACAAAAACATTCAGTACTTC
TRBV5-1	TRBD1	-	TRBJ2-7	CASSSAGQGASYEQYF	TGCGCCAGCAGCTCGGCCGGACAGGGGGCTTCCTACGAGCAGTACTTC
TRBV4-3	-	-	TRBJ2-3	CASSQEQADTQYF	TGCGCCAGCAGCCAAGAGCAGGCGGATACGCAGTATTTT
TRBV19	-	-	TRBJ1-1	CASSIGTAKMNTEVFF	TGTGCCAGTAGTATAGGTACAGCTAAAATGAACACTGAAGTTTTCTTT
TRBV2	-	-	TRBJ2-1	CASSASGVYNEQFF	TGTGCCAGCAGTGCCAGCGGAGTTTACAATGAGCAGTTCTTC
TRBV9	TRBD1	-	TRBJ2-3	CASSVLGQGVEDTQYF	TGTGCCAGCAGCGTATTGGGACAGGGTGTGGAGGATACGCAGTATTTT
TRBV7-2	-	once	TRBJ2-7	CASSTYYEQYF	TGTGCCAGCAGCACCTATTACGAGCAGTACTTC
TRBV5-1	-	-	TRBJ2-3	CASSSQGDTDTQYF	TGCGCCAGCAGCTCACAGGGAGACACAGATACGCAGTATTTT
TRBV10-3	-	few	TRBJ2-1	CAISDLKKEGGREQFF	TGTGCCATCAGTGACCTCAAGAAGGAGGGAGGACGCGAGCAGTTCTTC
TRBV28	-	-	TRBJ1-1	CASSPGANTEAFF	TGTGCCAGCAGCCCCGGGGCCAACACTGAAGCTTTCTTT
TRBV28	TRBD2	-	TRBJ2-7	CASSLGTSDSYEQYF	TGTGCCAGCAGTTTAGGGACTAGCGACTCCTACGAGCAGTACTTC
TRBV5-1	TRBD2	-	TRBJ2-1	CASSLGTSGSYNEQFF	TGCGCCAGCAGCTTGGGGACTAGCGGATCCTACAATGAGCAGTTCTTC
TRBV21-1	-	-	TRBJ2-1	CASSKEVEDREDEQFF	TGTGCCAGCAGCAAAGAGGTTGAGGACAGGGAGGATGAGCAGTTCTTC
TRBV7-9	-	-	TRBJ1-1	CASSWDTSDTEAFF	TGTGCCAGCAGCTGGGACACTTCGGACACTGAAGCTTTCTTT
TRBV7-9	-	once	TRBJ1-4	CASSLQGNEKLFF	TGTGCCAGCAGCTTACAGGGCAATGAAAAACTGTTTTTT
TRBV6-1	-	-	TRBJ2-7	CASSDIILSGYEQYF	TGTGCCAGCAGTGACATAATATTGTCCGGGTACGAGCAGTACTTC
TRBV5-4	-	-	TRBJ2-7	CASSPGQGQEYEQYF	TGTGCCAGCAGCCCAGGCCAGGGCCAGGAGTACGAGCAGTACTTC
TRBV19	-	-	TRBJ2-5	CASSIRETQYF	TGTGCCAGTAGTATCAGAGAGACCCAGTACTTC
TRBV6-5	-	-	TRBJ2-1	CARAGSGDDNEQFF	TGTGCCAGGGCGGGGTCCGGGGATGACAATGAGCAGTTCTTC
TRBV7-2	TRBD2	-	TRBJ2-2	CASSLLAGLSGELFF	TGTGCCAGCAGCTTACTAGCGGGACTCTCCGGGGAGCTGTTTTTT
TRBV7-3	-	-	TRBJ2-3	CASKKKPGQADTQYF	TGTGCCAGCAAAAAAAAACCCGGGCAGGCAGATACGCAGTATTTT
TRBV11-2	-	-	TRBJ2-1	CASSQLAGAYNEQFF	TGTGCCAGCAGCCAACTTGCAGGGGCCTACAATGAGCAGTTCTTC
TRBV6-5	TRBD1	-	TRBJ1-5	CASRGTGGHQPQHF	TGTGCCAGCAGAGGGACAGGTGGACATCAGCCCCAGCATTTT
TRBV19	-	-	TRBJ1-2	CASSIKSGDGYTF	TGTGCCAGCAGTATTAAGTCCGGGGATGGCTACACCTTC
TRBV9	-	-	TRBJ1-1	CASSVVAGSNSEAFF	TGTGCCAGCAGCGTAGTGGCAGGATCTAACAGTGAAGCTTTCTTT
TRBV6-6	-	once	TRBJ1-2	CASNDNLRKRDTF	TGTGCCAGCAACGACAACCTAAGAAAGCGTGACACCTTC
TRBV5-1	-	-	TRBJ1-6	CASSLGLTYNSPLHF	TGCGCCAGCAGCTTGGGGCTTACGTATAATTCACCCCTCCACTTT
TRBV28	TRBD2	-	TRBJ2-7	CSSGSYEQYF	TGTAGTAGCGGGAGCTACGAGCAGTACTTC
TRBV27	TRBD2	-	TRBJ2-5	CASSSRLAGGKTQYF	TGTGCCAGCAGTTCCCGACTAGCCGGGGGAAAGACCCAGTACTTC
TRBV27	TRBD1	-	TRBJ1-4	CASSSDRVAPYEKLFF	TGTGCCAGCAGTTCCGACAGGGTGGCCCCTTATGAAAAACTGTTTTTT
TRBV28	-	-	TRBJ2-1	CAIGSLASYNEQFF	TGTGCCATTGGTAGCCTAGCCTCCTACAATGAGCAGTTCTTC
TRBV5-1	TRBD1	once	TRBJ2-3	CASTPGQGSDTQYF	TGCGCCAGCACCCCGGGACAGGGGTCGGATACGCAGTATTTT
TRBV20-1	-	-	TRBJ2-7	CSAKDGYEQYF	TGCAGTGCTAAGGACGGGTACGAGCAGTACTTC
TRBV18	TRBD2	-	TRBJ2-5	CASSPPGGETQYF	TGTGCCAGCTCACCCCCGGGGGGGGAGACCCAGTACTTC
TRBV4-3	-	-	TRBJ1-2	CASSQDTPTSDLYGYTF	TGCGCCAGCAGCCAAGATACCCCCACAAGTGACCTCTATGGCTACACCTTC
TRBV6-6	-	-	TRBJ1-1	CASSPRGEAFF	TGTGCCAGCAGCCCGAGGGGGGAAGCTTTCTTT
TRBV6-6	TRBD1	-	TRBJ2-1	CASPKGQLDYNEQFF	TGTGCCAGCCCAAAGGGACAGCTCGACTACAATGAGCAGTTCTTC
TRBV9	TRBD1	-	TRBJ2-1	CASSVASGTGNNEQFF	TGTGCCAGCAGCGTAGCTTCCGGGACAGGGAACAATGAGCAGTTCTTC
TRBV5-4	-	-	TRBJ1-4	CASSQDGTEVNEKLFF	TGTGCCAGCAGCCAAGATGGGACTGAGGTTAATGAAAAACTGTTTTTT